This T cell receptor (beta chain) was documented in a study of blood T cell repertoires in COVID-19. Study as a whole: Samples taken during acute and convalescent COVID-19 were collected in the United States, Italy and Spain. In each case, the material was cDNA or gDNA derived from T cells, B-cell-depleted T cells, or PBMCs.

As processed by the authors: Estimates of nucleated cell counts were drawn from the amplification of reference gene primers. Assay used: immunoSEQ multiplex PCR; TCRdb lists only in-frame clones, some missing. V, J and clone size were drawn from that table, and D and trimming were deduced from the DNA. Counted here are some 130,000 clones, around 85% occurring once; the ten biggest clones make up 3.5% to 5%. Losses at the gene ends were 3 bases for V and 6 bases for J; bases not matched to a gene: 12. CDR1 is SEHNR and CDR2 is FQNEAQ in the germline V gene (reference sequence). CDR3 length: 19 amino acids.

The specimen was peripheral blood. The receptor comes from a human donor in a cohort sampled during active COVID-19. The chain carries TRBV7-9 and TRBJ2-1, with 15 bases lining up with TRBD2. CDR3 in amino acids: CASSLGGLAGGRGGNEQFF. DNA of the CDR3: TGTGCCAGCAGCTTGGGGGGACTAGCGGGAGGCCGGGGAGGCAATGAGCAGTTCTTC.